This TCR beta chain was retrieved from a study of T cells after yellow fever vaccination. This clonotype turned up a few times. Antigen: not known. Germline values: CDR1 MDHEN, CDR2 SYDVKM. V lost 5 bases to trimming and J lost 0 bases; unmatched junction nucleotides: 4. The CDR3 totals 15 residues. The study, taken as a whole, reports: Researchers cautioned that FACS-sorted repertoires could harbor abundant clonotypes contaminating from the bulk population.

Researchers made TCR cDNA using 5'RACE template switching, and this step added a universal primer site and UMIs. Each CDR3 protein gets one entry after TCRdb re-called the 5' RACE reads with MiXCR. Among some 73,000 distinct CDR3 sequences listed, 7.5% to 9% were seen once. This rearrangement joins TRBV28 to TRBJ2-1; 7 bases are a match to TRBD1. The sequence was collected from a man aged 25 to 40 who received the YFV17D yellow fever vaccine. The specimen was CD8+ T cells sorted from PBMCs, collected on the day of the yellow fever booster vaccination. The chain's CDR3 is CASSLQGNSYNEQFF. The CDR3 nucleotides read TGTGCCAGCAGTCTACAGGGGAACTCCTACAATGAGCAGTTCTTC.